Here is one T cell receptor (beta chain) with its context. CDR3 length equals 17 residues. V lost 2 bases, J lost 5 bases, and 8 bases stayed unmatched. Germline V gene lookup returns CDR1 ENHRY and CDR2 SYGVKD. Per the original data handling: Nucleated cell number was recorded as an estimate derived from reference gene primer amplification. Clones were read by immunoSEQ multiplex PCR, and TCRdb kept only the in-frame ones, dropping some. For V, J and clone size, that table is used; D and trimming come from the DNA. The sample lists around 210,000 clones, 84% occurring once. The entry originates in a study of blood T cell repertoires in COVID-19. For the study at large: Some COVID-19 samples were acute and others convalescent; all came from the United States, Italy and Spain.

The sequenced sample was peripheral blood. The TCR sequence derives from a human donor in a cohort sampled during active COVID-19. The rearrangement joins TRBV10-3 to TRBJ2-1; 11 bases align to TRBD2. The CDR3 here is CAISEPTSGKGNNEQFF. The CDR3 region has the DNA TGTGCCATCAGTGAGCCGACTAGCGGGAAAGGGAACAATGAGCAGTTCTTC.